The clone carrying this TCR beta chain was counted at least ten times. The antigen remains unidentified. V was trimmed by 1 base and J by 0 bases, leaving 14 bases between them. The CDR3 spans 17 residues. Per germline, CDR1 SGHKS and CDR2 YYEKEE (reference sequence). Time point here: longitudinal time-point 3. The unsorted libraries were prepared from 2 million PBMCs (stored at -80 C). The authors produced cDNA by 5'RACE using 10-nucleotide random UMIs. TCRdb reprocessed the 5' RACE reads via MiXCR and lists one record per CDR3 protein. This sample yields some 55,000 distinct CDR3 sequences, of which 8% to 9% are seen a single time; 1.5% to 2% belongs to the top ten. These data belong to a study of neurological immune-mediated disorders. Whole-study findings and limits: Across subjects, expanded clones had no CDR3 amino acid sequences in common, pointing to private repertoires in all groups. HTLV-1-associated myelopathy led in TCR clonal expansion, while multiple sclerosis ranked lowest, below healthy controls.

The sample was PBMCs. The chain is built from TRBV5-5 and TRBJ1-5, with D possibly matching TRBD1 (6 bases). This sequence was found in a woman aged 40 to 50 in good health. Here the CDR3 DNA reads TGTGCCAGCAGCTTGTGGGCCAGGGGAGTTAGCAATCAGCCCCAGCATTTT. Protein product: CASSLWARGVSNQPQHF.